This entry concerns a single TCR beta chain. Its cognate antigen is unknown. This table comes from immunoSEQ multiplex PCR, and its TCRdb copy is limited to in-frame clones, with some not included. The sample records about 41,000 clones, around 85% being singletons. This entry belongs to a study of OX40 agonist ivuxolimab in advanced cancers. The wider study: Every patient in dose escalation had hepatocellular carcinoma, melanoma, renal cell or head and neck cancer. Prior anti-PD-1, anti-PD-L1 or anti-CTLA-4 therapy was allowed; around 40% had some. Three partial responders included one hepatocellular carcinoma patient and two cutaneous melanoma patients. General study findings and limits: Clonal expansion from baseline to week 6 occurred in both CD4+ and CD8+ T cells.

Here the sequenced sample was CD4+ or CD8+ T cells sorted from blood, taken in a trial of the OX40 agonist ivuxolimab. The clonotype was recovered from an adult with an advanced solid tumor such as melanoma, head and neck, liver or kidney cancer.

In DNA form, the CDR3 reads TGTGCCAGCAGTTTACCAATCACAGGGAGGAGCACAGATACGCAGTATTTT. Translation: CASSLPITGRSTDTQYF. The J gene is TRBJ2-3, the V gene TRBV28, with D perhaps being TRBD1 or TRBD2 (6 bases each). Germline CDR1 is MDHEN and CDR2 is SYDVKM. V was clipped by 2 bases and J by 0 bases, with 15 bases between them. The CDR3 is made up of 17 amino acids.